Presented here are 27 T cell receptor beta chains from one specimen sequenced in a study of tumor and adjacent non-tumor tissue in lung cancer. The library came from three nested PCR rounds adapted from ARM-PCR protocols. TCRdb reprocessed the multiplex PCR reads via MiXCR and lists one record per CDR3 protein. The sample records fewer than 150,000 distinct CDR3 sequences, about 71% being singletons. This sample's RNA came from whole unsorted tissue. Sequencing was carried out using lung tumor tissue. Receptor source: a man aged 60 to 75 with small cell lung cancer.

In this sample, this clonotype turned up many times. CDR3 in DNA: TGCAGTGTATCCCCATACAATGAGCAGTTCTTC. Residues: CSVSPYNEQFF. The chain has TRBV20-1 and TRBJ2-1; D remains ambiguous. Germline CDR1 is DFQATT and CDR2 is SNEGSKA (reference sequence). The germline V and J ends were trimmed by 7 bases and 4 bases, with 8 bases remaining between them. The CDR3 covers 11 residues.

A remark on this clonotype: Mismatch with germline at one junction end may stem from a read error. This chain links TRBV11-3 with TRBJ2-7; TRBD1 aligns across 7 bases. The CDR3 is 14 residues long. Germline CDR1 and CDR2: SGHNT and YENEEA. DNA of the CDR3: TGTGCCAGGAGCCCGGGACAGAGTATCTACGAGCAGTACTTT. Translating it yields CARSPGQSIYEQYF.

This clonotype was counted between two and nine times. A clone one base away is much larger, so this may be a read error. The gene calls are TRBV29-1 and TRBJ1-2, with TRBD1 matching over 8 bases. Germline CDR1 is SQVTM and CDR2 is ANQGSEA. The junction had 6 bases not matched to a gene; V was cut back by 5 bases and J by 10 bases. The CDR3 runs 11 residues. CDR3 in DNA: TGCAGCGTTAGGACAGGGACGGACTACACCTTC. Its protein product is CSVRTGTDYTF.

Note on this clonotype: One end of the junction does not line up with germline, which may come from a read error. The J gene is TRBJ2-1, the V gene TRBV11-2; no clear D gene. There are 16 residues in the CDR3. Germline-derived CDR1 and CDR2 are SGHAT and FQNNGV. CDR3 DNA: TGTGCCAGCAGCTTAGACGGGCAGCCCTCCTACAATGAGCACTTCTTC. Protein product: CASSLDGQPSYNEHFF.

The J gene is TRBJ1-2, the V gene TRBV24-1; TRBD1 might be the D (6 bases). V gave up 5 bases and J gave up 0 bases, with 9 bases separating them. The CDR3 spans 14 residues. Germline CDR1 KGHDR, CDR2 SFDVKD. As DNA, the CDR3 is TGTGCCACCAGTGGGACAGTCGCTAACTATGGCTACACCTTC. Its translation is CATSGTVANYGYTF.

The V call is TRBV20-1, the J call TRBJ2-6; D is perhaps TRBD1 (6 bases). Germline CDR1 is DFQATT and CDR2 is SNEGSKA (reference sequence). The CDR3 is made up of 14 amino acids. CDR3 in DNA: TGCATTGCCATAACAGGGTCTGGGGCCAACGTCCTGACTTTC. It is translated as CIAITGSGANVLTF.

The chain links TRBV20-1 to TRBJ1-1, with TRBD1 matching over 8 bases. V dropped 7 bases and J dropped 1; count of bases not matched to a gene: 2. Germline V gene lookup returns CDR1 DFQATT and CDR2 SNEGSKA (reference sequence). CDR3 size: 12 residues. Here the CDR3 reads CSGTGGNTEAFF. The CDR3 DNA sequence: TGCAGTGGTACAGGGGGGAACACTGAAGCTTTCTTT.

The CDR3 DNA is TGTGCCAGCATTGGACTAGCGGGGGCCAGCGAGCAGTACTTC. Its translation: CASIGLAGASEQYF. The chain recombines TRBV6-1 with TRBJ2-7; TRBD2 matches 13 bases. Germline CDR1 MNHNS, CDR2 SASEGT. Germline trimming cut 7 bases from V and 6 bases from J; bases unmatched to any gene: 6. This CDR3 has 14 amino acids.

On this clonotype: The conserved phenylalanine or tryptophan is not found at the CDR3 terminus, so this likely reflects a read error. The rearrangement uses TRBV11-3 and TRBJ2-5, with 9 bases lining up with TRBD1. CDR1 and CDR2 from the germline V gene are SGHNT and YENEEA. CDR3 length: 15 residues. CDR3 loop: CVSSADRGSQATQYS. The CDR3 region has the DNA TGTGTCAGCAGCGCTGACAGGGGGTCCCAAGCGACCCAGTACTCC.

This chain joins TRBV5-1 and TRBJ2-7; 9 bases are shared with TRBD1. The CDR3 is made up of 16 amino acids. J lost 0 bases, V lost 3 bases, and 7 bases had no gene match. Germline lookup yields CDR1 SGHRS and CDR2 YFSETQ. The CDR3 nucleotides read TGCGCCAGCAGCTCCCGGACAGGGGCAACCTCCTACGAGCAGTACTTC. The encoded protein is CASSSRTGATSYEQYF.

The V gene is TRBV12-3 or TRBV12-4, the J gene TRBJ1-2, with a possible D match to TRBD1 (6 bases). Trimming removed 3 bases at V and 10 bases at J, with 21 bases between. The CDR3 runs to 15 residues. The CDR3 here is CASSFAARGQSDYTF. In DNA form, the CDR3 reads TGTGCCAGCAGTTTCGCGGCGAGGGGACAATCAGACTACACCTTC.

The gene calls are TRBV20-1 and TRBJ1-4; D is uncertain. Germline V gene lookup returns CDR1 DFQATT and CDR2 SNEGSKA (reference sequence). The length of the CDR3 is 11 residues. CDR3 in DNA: TGCAATGGGAGGAAAAATGAAAAACTGTTTTTT. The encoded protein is CNGRKNEKLFF.

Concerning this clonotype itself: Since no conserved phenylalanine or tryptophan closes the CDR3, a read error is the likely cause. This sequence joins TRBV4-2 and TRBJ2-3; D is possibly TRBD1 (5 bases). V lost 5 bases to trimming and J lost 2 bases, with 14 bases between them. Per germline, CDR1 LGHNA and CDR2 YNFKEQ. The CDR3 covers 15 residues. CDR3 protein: CASSMKGLFTDTQYL. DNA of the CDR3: TGTGCCAGCAGCATGAAGGGGCTTTTCACAGATACGCAGTATTTG.

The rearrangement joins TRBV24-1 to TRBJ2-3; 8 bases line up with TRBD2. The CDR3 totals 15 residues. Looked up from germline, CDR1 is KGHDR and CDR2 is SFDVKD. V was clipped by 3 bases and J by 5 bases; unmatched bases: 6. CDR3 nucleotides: TGTGCCACCAGTGATCCGCGGGGGGAAGGAGATACGCAGTATTTT. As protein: CATSDPRGEGDTQYF.

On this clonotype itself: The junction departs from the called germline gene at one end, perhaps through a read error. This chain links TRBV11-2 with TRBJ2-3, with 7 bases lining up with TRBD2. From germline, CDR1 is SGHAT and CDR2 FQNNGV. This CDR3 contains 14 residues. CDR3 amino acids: CASILAGETDARYF. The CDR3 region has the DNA TGTGCCAGCATCTTAGCGGGTGAAACAGATGCGCGGTATTTT.

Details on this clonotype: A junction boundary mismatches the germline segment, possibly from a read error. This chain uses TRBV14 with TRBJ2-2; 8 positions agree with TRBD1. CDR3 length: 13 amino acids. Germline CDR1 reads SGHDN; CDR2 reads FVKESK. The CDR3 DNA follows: TGTGCCAGTAGAGGTCAGGGGGCCGGGGACCTGTTTTTT. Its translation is CASRGQGAGDLFF.

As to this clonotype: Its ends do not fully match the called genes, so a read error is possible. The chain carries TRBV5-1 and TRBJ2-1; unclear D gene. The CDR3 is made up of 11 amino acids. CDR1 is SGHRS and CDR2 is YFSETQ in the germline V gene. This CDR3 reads CASSLGNKQFF. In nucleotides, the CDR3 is TGCGCCAGCAGCTTGGGCAATAAGCAGTTCTTC.

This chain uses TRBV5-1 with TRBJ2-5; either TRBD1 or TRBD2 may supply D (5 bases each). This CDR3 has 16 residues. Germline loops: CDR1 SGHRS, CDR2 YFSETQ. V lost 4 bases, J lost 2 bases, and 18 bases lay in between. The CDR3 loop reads CASSVLPGLGQETQYF. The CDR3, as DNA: TGCGCCAGCAGCGTCCTCCCGGGGCTGGGGCAAGAGACCCAGTACTTC. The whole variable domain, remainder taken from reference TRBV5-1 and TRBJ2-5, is KAGVTQTPRYLIKTRGQQVTLSCSPISGHRSVSWYQQTPGQGLQFLFEYFSETQRNKGNFPGRFSGRQFSNSRSEMNVSTLELGDSALYLCASSVLPGLGQETQYFGPGTRLLVL.

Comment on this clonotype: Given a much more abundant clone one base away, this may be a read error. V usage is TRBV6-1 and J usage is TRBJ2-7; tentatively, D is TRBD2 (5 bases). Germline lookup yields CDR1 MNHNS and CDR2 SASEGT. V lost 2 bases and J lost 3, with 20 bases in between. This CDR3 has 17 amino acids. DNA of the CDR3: TGTGCCAGCAGTGAATACTCCCGACTATCGGTTGTCTACGAGCAGTACTTC. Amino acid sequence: CASSEYSRLSVVYEQYF.

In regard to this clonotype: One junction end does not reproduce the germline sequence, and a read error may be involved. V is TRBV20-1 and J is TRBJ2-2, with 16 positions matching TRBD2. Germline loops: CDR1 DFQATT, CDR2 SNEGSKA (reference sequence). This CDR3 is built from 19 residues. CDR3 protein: CNATVPPGLAGGSTGELFF. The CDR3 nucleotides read TGTAATGCTACCGTACCCCCGGGACTAGCGGGAGGGAGTACCGGGGAGCTGTTTTTT.

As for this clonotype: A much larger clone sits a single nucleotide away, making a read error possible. CDR3 region: CTSSFPGEGGYTF. CDR3 bases: TGTACCAGCAGTTTTCCAGGGGAGGGTGGCTACACCTTC. The V call is TRBV28, the J call TRBJ1-2; the D gene is possibly TRBD1 (6 bases). The germline V gene has CDR1 MDHEN and CDR2 SYDVKM. This CDR3 comprises 13 residues.

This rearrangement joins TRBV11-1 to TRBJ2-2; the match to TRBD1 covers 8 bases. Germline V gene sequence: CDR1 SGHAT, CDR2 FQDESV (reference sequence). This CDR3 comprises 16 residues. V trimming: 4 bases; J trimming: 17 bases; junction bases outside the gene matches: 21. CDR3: CASSSTDRVDTGEPFF. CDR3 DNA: TGTGCCAGCAGCTCCACGGACAGGGTAGACACCGGGGAGCCATTTTTT. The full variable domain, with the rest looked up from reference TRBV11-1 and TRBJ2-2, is EAEVAQSPRYKITEKSQAVAFWCDPISGHATLYWYRQILGQGPELLVQFQDESVVDDSQLPKDRFSAERLKGVDSTLKIQPAELGDSAMYLCASSSTDRVDTGEPFFGEGSRLTVL.

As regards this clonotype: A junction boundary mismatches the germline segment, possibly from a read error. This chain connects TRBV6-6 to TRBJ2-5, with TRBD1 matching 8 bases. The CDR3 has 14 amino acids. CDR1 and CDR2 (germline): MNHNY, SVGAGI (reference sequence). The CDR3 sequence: CASSPGGSAETRYF. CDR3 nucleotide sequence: TGTGCCAGCAGTCCAGGGGGCAGCGCAGAGACCCGGTACTTC.

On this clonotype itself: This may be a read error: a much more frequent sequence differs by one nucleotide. The CDR3 reads CSASSEGGDEKLFF. CDR3 nucleotide sequence: TGCAGTGCTAGTAGCGAGGGCGGGGATGAAAAACTGTTTTTT. The V and J genes are TRBV20-1 and TRBJ1-4; D is unresolved. Germline CDR1 reads DFQATT; CDR2 reads SNEGSKA (reference sequence). The CDR3 runs 14 residues. Trimming removed 3 bases at V and 6 bases at J, with 14 bases between.

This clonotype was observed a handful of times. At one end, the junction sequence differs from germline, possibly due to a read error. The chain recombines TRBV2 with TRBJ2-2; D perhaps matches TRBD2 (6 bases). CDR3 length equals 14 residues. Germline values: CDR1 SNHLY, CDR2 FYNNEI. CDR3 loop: CASCLLLGTGERVF. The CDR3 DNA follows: TGTGCCAGCTGCTTGCTACTAGGAACCGGGGAGCGGGTTTTT.

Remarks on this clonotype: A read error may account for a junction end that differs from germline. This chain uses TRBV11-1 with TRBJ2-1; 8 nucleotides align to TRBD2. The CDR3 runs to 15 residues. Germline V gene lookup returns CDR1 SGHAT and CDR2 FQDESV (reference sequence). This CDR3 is CAGSPGLAGFNEQFF. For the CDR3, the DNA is TGTGCCGGCAGCCCTGGACTAGCAGGATTCAATGAGCAGTTCTTC.

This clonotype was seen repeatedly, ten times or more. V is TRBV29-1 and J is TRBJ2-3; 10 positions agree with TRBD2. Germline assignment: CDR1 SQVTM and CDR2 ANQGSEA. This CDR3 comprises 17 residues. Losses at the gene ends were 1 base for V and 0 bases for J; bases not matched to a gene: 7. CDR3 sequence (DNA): TGCAGCGTTGAAGGGCTAGCGGGAGTCGGCAGCACAGATACGCAGTATTTT. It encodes CSVEGLAGVGSTDTQYF.